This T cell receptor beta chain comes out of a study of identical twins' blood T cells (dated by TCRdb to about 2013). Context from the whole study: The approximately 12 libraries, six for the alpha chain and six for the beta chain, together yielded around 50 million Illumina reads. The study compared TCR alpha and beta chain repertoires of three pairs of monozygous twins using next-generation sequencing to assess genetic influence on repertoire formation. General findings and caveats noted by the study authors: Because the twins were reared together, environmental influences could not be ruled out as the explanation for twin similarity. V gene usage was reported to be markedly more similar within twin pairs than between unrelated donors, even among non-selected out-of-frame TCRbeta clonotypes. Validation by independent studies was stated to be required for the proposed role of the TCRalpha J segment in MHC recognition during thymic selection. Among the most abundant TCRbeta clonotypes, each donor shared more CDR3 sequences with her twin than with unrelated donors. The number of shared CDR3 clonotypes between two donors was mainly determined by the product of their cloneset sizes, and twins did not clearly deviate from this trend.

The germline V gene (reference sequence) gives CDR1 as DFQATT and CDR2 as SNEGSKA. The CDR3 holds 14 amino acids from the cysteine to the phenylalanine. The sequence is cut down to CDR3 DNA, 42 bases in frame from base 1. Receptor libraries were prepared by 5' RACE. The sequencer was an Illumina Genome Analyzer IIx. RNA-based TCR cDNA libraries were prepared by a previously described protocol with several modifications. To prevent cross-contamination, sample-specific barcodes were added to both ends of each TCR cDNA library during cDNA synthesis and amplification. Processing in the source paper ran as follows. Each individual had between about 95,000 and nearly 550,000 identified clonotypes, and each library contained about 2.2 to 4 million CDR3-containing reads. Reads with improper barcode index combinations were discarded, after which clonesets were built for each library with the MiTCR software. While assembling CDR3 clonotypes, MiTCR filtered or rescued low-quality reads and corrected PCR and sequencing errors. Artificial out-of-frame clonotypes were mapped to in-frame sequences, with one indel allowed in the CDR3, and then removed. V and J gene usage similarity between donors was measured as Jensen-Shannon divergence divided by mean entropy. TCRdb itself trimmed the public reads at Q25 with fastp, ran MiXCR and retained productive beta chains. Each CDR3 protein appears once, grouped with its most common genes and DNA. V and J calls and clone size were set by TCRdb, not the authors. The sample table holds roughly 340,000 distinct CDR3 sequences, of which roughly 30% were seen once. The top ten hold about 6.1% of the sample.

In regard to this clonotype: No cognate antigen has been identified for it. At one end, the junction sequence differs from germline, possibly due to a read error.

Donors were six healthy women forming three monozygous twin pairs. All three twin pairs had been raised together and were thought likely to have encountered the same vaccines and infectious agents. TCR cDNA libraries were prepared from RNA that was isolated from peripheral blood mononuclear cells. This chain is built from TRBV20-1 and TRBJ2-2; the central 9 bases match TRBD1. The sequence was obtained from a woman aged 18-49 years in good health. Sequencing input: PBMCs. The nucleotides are TGCAGTGCTAAGGACAGGGGTGGCACCGTGGAGCTGTTTTTT. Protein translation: CSAKDRGGTVELFF.